This T cell receptor (beta chain) appears in the sequencing data of a study of control samples from healthy donors and cancer patients (dated by TCRdb to the early 2020s). CDR1 LNHDA and CDR2 SQIVND are derived from the germline V gene (reference sequence). V was cut back by 9 bases and J by 0 bases, leaving a gap of 8 bases between them. Spanning cysteine to phenylalanine, the CDR3 consists of 13 amino acids. Left in the record is the CDR3 DNA by itself, 39 bases read in frame from the first base. Worth noting for this clone: No cognate antigen has been identified for it. Qualities for individual bases were not recorded, and no much larger clone is one base off.

Preparation of the library involved the immunoSEQ multiplex PCR assay. TCRdb stores this immuneACCESS table with in-frame sequences only. Part of the clones is absent; in the studies checked, under half of the shortfall reflects unresolved V genes, and no reason is known for the rest. The sample data list about 100,000 clones, and roughly 89% of these were observed just once. The ten largest clonotypes hold about 7.8% of the sample. The TCR sequence derives from a man under 40 in good health. The sequence joins TRBV19 to TRBJ1-4; the D gene identity is not certain. Sequenced input: blood. The CDR3 region: CASEDSTNEKLFF. The sequenced DNA: TGTGCCAGCGAAGATTCAACTAATGAAAAACTGTTTTTT.